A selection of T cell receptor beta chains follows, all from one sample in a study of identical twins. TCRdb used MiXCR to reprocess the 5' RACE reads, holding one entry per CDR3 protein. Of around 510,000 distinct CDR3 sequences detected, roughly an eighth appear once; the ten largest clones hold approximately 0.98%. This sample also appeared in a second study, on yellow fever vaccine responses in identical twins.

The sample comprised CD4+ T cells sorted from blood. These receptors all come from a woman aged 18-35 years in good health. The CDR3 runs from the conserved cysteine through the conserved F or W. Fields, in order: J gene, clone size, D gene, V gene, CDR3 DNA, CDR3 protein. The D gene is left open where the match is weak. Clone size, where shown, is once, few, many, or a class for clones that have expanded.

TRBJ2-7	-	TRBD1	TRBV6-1	TGTGCCAGCTTACGACAGGGGGCTTACGAGCAGTACTTC	CASLRQGAYEQYF
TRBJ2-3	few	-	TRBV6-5	TGTGCCAGCGGTTACTCTCCCCCCTCTAGCACAGATACGCAGTATTTT	CASGYSPPSSTDTQYF
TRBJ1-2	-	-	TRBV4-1	TGCGCCAACAGCCAAGGTTCTTCAGGGGACCGCCGGAGGGGCTACACCTTC	CANSQGSSGDRRRGYTF
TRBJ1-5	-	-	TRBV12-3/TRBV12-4	TGTGCCAGCAGTGACAGGTACCTGGGGAGCAATCAGCCCCAGCATTTT	CASSDRYLGSNQPQHF
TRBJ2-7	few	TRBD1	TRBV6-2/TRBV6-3	TGTGCCAGCAGTTACCCAGGGGGTGCCTACGAGCAGTACTTC	CASSYPGGAYEQYF
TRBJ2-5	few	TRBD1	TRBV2	TGTGCCAGCAGTGAAGGCCAGGGGGCAGGAGAGACCCAGTACTTC	CASSEGQGAGETQYF
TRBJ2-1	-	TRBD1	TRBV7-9	TGTGCCAGCAGCTTAGGGGGACAGGGACGGCCTGGCAATGAGCAGTTCTTC	CASSLGGQGRPGNEQFF
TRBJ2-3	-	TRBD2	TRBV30	TGTGCCTGGGAATCGGGGGGGGATACGCAGTATTTT	CAWESGGDTQYF
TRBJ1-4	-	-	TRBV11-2	TGTGCCAGCAGCTTACCCAGGGGAAGGACTAATGAAAAACTGTTTTTT	CASSLPRGRTNEKLFF
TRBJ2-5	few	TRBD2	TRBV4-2	TGTGCCAGCCGGGAGGCGGGATCGGAGACCCAGTACTTC	CASREAGSETQYF
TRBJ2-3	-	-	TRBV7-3	TGTGCCAGCCGAATGGGGGGGCGGACAGATACGCAGTATTTT	CASRMGGRTDTQYF
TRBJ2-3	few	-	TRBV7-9	TGTGCCAGCAGACCGGGACTCCTTTCGACGAGGGATACGCAGTATTTT	CASRPGLLSTRDTQYF
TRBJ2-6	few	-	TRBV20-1	TGCAGTGCTAGTGCTCTTCGGACCTCTGGGGCCAACGTCCTGACTTTC	CSASALRTSGANVLTF
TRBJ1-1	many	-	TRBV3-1	TGTGCCAGCAGCCAAGTGGAGGTAGGAGAAGCTTTCTTT	CASSQVEVGEAFF
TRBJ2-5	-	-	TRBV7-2	TGTGCCAGCAGCTCACCTACAGGGTCCGGGAGATGGGAGACCCAGTACTTC	CASSSPTGSGRWETQYF
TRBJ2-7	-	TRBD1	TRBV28	TGTGCCAGCAGCCGGACAGGCCATATTTCCTACGAGCAGTACTTC	CASSRTGHISYEQYF
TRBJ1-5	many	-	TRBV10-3	TGTGCCATCAGTGAGTCGGACAGAAGTAATCAGCCCCAGCATTTT	CAISESDRSNQPQHF
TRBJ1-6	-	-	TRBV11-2	TGTGCCAGCAGCATCGGACACAAAACCAATAATTCACCCCTCCACTTT	CASSIGHKTNNSPLHF
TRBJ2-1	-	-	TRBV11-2	TGTGCCAGCAGCCGCGGGACCCCACGGTACAATGAGCAGTTCTTC	CASSRGTPRYNEQFF
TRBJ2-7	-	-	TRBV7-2	TGTGCCAGCAGCTTAGATATGGGGGAATACGAGCAGTACTTC	CASSLDMGEYEQYF
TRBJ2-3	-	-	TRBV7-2	TGTGCCAGCAGCTTAAGTAGCAGCCCTGGCACAGATACGCAGTATTTT	CASSLSSSPGTDTQYF
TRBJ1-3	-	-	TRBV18	TGTGCCAGCTCACCACTTGGGGGTGAAATCGATGGAAACACCATATATTTT	CASSPLGGEIDGNTIYF
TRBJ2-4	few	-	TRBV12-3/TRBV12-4	TGTGCCAGCAGTCTGACCCAAAACATTCAGTACTTC	CASSLTQNIQYF
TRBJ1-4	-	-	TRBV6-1	TGTGCCAGCAGCGCCGGGACGGGGCCGACACTGTTTTTT	CASSAGTGPTLFF
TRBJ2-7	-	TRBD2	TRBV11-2	TGTGCCAGCAGCTTAGGAGCTAGCGGGAGTATCTACGAGCAGTACTTC	CASSLGASGSIYEQYF
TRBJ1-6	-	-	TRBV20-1	TGCAGTGCTAGAGATGCGGGGTTAGATAATTCACCCCTCCACTTT	CSARDAGLDNSPLHF
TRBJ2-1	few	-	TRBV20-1	TGCAGTGCTAGATCCACGGGACTCAACATCCGCTTCTTC	CSARSTGLNIRFF
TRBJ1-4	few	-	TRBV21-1	TGTGCCAGCAGCAAAGTCCGAGACAGCACAACTAATGAAAAACTGTTTTTT	CASSKVRDSTTNEKLFF
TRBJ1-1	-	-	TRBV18	TGTGCCAGCTCACCACCGTTGTCAGGGAGCACTGAAGCTTTCTTT	CASSPPLSGSTEAFF
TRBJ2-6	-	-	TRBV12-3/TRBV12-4	TGTGCCAGCAGTTTTTTTAGTTCTGGGGCCAACGTCCTGACTTTC	CASSFFSSGANVLTF
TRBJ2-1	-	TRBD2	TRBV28	TGTGCCAGCACCCGGGTTAGCGGGACCCCATTGGGTGAGCAGTTCTTC	CASTRVSGTPLGEQFF
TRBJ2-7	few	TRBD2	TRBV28	TGTGCCAGCAGTTTTCTAGCGGGGGGAGCCTACGAGCAGTACTTC	CASSFLAGGAYEQYF
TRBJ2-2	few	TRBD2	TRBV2	TGTGCCAGCAGTGGGGGGGGTTATGCCGGGGAGCTGTTTTTT	CASSGGGYAGELFF
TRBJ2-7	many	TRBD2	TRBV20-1	TGCAGTGCTAGGAATAGCGGGGGCTCCTACGAGCAGTACTTC	CSARNSGGSYEQYF
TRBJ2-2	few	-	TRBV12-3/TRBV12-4	TGTGCCAGCAGTCAAAGTCGACCCGGGGAGCTGTTTTTT	CASSQSRPGELFF
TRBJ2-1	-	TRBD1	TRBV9	TGTGCCAGCAGCGTAGCGCTAGGACAGGGGGACAATGAGCAGTTCTTC	CASSVALGQGDNEQFF
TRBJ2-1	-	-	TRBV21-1	TGTGCCAGCGAGGTGGGTGGTGAGCAGTTCTTC	CASEVGGEQFF
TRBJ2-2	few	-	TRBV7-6	TGTGCCAGCAGCTTCGGGGTTTGGAACACCGGGGAGCTGTTTTTT	CASSFGVWNTGELFF
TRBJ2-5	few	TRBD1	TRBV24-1	TGTGCCACCAGTGATTCGCCGGGACAGGGGCGCCAAGAGACCCAGTACTTC	CATSDSPGQGRQETQYF
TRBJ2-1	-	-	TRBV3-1	TGTGCCAGCAGCCACTGGGGGGGCAACAATGAGCAGTTCTTC	CASSHWGGNNEQFF
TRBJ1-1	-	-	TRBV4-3	TGCGCCAGCAGCCAAGTTCTTTGGCAGAACACTGAAGCTTTCTTT	CASSQVLWQNTEAFF
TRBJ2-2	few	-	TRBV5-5	TGTGCCAGCAGCTCCCGTCCCGGGTCCGCCGGGGAGCTGTTTTTT	CASSSRPGSAGELFF
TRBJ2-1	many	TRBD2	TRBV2	TGTGCCAGCAGATTAGCGGGGAACAATGAGCAGTTCTTC	CASRLAGNNEQFF
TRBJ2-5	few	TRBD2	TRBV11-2	TGTGCCAGCAGCTTAGGAAGGCGGGGGGTACAAGAGACCCAGTACTTC	CASSLGRRGVQETQYF
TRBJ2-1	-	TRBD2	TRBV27	TGTGCCAGCAGTTTAGGGCTAGCGGGAGTTCTAAGCTTCAATGAGCAGTTCTTC	CASSLGLAGVLSFNEQFF
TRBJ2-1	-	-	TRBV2	TGTGCCAGCAGTGAAGGAGGAGGGACCCTCTACAATGAGCAGTTCTTC	CASSEGGGTLYNEQFF
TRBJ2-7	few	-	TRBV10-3	TGTGCCATCAATCTCAAAGGCCCGGGACCCCAGGACGAGCAGTACTTC	CAINLKGPGPQDEQYF
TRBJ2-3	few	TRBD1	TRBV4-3	TGCGCCAGCAGCCAGGACAGGGGGCCCACAGATACGCAGTATTTT	CASSQDRGPTDTQYF
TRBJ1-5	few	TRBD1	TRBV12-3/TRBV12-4	TGTGCCAGCAGATCTAGTAAACAGGGGCAGCCCCAGCATTTT	CASRSSKQGQPQHF